This T cell receptor beta chain was sequenced during a study of identical twins. Via MiXCR, TCRdb re-called the 5' RACE reads, giving one row per CDR3 protein. The sample carries roughly 1,500,000 distinct CDR3 sequences, about 31% recorded once. Everyone who gave samples was a healthy Caucasian. General study points: The abundant beta clonotypes from cord blood had fewer insertions, and memory repertoires had none of this. Beta out-of-frame twin sharing showed a weaker excess.

To note about this clonotype: The antigen is not known. Given a much more abundant clone one base away, this may be a read error.

Trimming cost V 3 bases and J 7 bases, with 13 bases left between them. The CDR3 spans 13 residues. The germline V gene has CDR1 LGHNA and CDR2 YNFKEQ. Sequencing was carried out using cord blood. The sequence came from a newborn girl in good health. The chain carries TRBV4-2 and TRBJ2-7; unclear D gene. CDR3 sequence: CASSQETYNEQYF. CDR3 DNA: TGTGCCAGCAGCCAGGAGACCTACAATGAGCAGTACTTC.